A selection of T cell receptor beta chains follows, all from one sample in a study of T cells in Graves' hyperthyroidism and ophthalmopathy. TCRdb called the multiplex PCR reads again in MiXCR, with one record for every CDR3 protein. This sample has some 690,000 distinct CDR3 sequences, with approximately 15% found just once. The sample taken for sequencing was blood. These receptor sequences come from a man aged 50-60 years with Graves' hyperthyroidism. The CDR3 runs from the conserved cysteine through the conserved F or W. A D gene is named only where the DNA matches it firmly. For some rows the clone size is stated as once, few or many, or as a class when expanded; others skip it.

TRBV7-9	TRBJ2-3	many	TRBD2	TGTGCCAGCAGAGGCGGACTAGCTGATCGCACAGATACGCAGTATTTT	CASRGGLADRTDTQYF
TRBV18	TRBJ2-3	many	TRBD1	TGTGCCAGCTCACCACAAAGGGACAGTCCAGATACGCAGTATTTT	CASSPQRDSPDTQYF
TRBV3-1	TRBJ2-5	few	.	TGTGCCAGCAGCCAATCCTTGTTGGGCCGGGAGACCCAGTACTTC	CASSQSLLGRETQYF
TRBV5-6	TRBJ2-1	.	TRBD1	TGTGCCAGCAGCCCCTGGGACAGGTCCTACAATGAGCAGTTCTTC	CASSPWDRSYNEQFF
TRBV2	TRBJ2-2	.	.	TGTGCCAGCAGTGATTGGGCAGGGAACACCGGGGAGCTGTTTTTT	CASSDWAGNTGELFF
TRBV6-2/TRBV6-3	TRBJ2-7	many	.	TGTGCCAGCAGCCCTGGACAGGGACTAACCTACGAGCAGTACTTC	CASSPGQGLTYEQYF
TRBV18	TRBJ1-5	many	.	TGTGCCAGCTCACCAGGGGTGAGGCAGCCCCAGCATTTT	CASSPGVRQPQHF
TRBV28	TRBJ2-1	many	TRBD2	TGTGCCAGCAGTTCCCAGTTCCAGTGGTTCGTACGAGGAGCGGGGGGAGCCTACAATGAGCAGTTCTTC	CASSSQFQWFVRGAGGAYNEQFF
TRBV9	TRBJ1-4	.	.	TGTGCCAGCAGCGAATCAGACGGGAATTATGAAAAACTGTTTTTT	CASSESDGNYEKLFF
TRBV5-1	TRBJ1-2	.	.	TGCGCCAGCAGCTTGACCCAGGGGCCCGATTATGGCTACACCTTC	CASSLTQGPDYGYTF
TRBV9	TRBJ2-7	many	TRBD2	TGTGCCAGCAGCGAGCCTCCACTAGCGGGGGGGGACGAGCAGTACTTC	CASSEPPLAGGDEQYF
TRBV5-5	TRBJ2-2	.	TRBD1	TGTGCCAGCAGCTCGAGACAGGGGTTGGTCACCGGGGAGCTGTTTTTT	CASSSRQGLVTGELFF
TRBV29-1	TRBJ2-1	few	.	TGCAGCGTTGACAGGGGCCGAAACTACTACAATGAGCAGTTCTTC	CSVDRGRNYYNEQFF
TRBV6-2/TRBV6-3	TRBJ2-7	many	TRBD2	TGTGCCAGCAGTTACCCGGGACTAGCCCTCACCTACGAGCAGTACTTC	CASSYPGLALTYEQYF
TRBV27	TRBJ2-3	.	TRBD2	TGTGCCAGCAGTCCCCGACTAGCGGGAGTCTTGGATACGCAGTATTTT	CASSPRLAGVLDTQYF
TRBV5-1	TRBJ2-5	.	.	TGCGCCAGCAGCTCGGCTTTGGGGTACCAAGAGACCCAGTACTTC	CASSSALGYQETQYF
TRBV28	TRBJ2-7	many	TRBD2	TGTGCCAGCAGTTCCATCTTAGCGGGAACATACGAGCAGTACTTC	CASSSILAGTYEQYF
TRBV18	TRBJ1-4	few	.	TGTGCCAGCTCACGGGAGGAGGGACGTGAAAAACTGTTTTTT	CASSREEGREKLFF
TRBV9	TRBJ2-1	.	TRBD2	TGTGCCAGCAGCGAGCAGGGACTAGGAGTCGATGAGCAGTTCTTC	CASSEQGLGVDEQFF
TRBV7-9	TRBJ2-5	many	TRBD2	TGTGCCGGAGCGGGGGGCCAAGAGACCCAGTACTTC	CAGAGGQETQYF
TRBV7-2	TRBJ2-3	many	TRBD2	TGTGCCAGCAGCGGGGGGACTAGCGGGAGTGATACGCAGTATTTT	CASSGGTSGSDTQYF
TRBV5-6	TRBJ1-6	.	.	TGTGCCAGCAGCCACTTGGATTATAATTCACCCCTCCACTTT	CASSHLDYNSPLHF
TRBV20-1	TRBJ2-5	.	.	TGCAGTGCTACCCTCCGGGCCCAAGAGACCCAGTACTTC	CSATLRAQETQYF
TRBV13	TRBJ2-3	few	.	TGTGCCAGCAGCTGGGCCGGGGAAAGCACAGATACGCAGTATTTT	CASSWAGESTDTQYF
TRBV20-1	TRBJ2-7	few	.	TGCAGTGCTAGACGACCGGGACCCTCTAGGGAACAGTACTTC	CSARRPGPSREQYF
TRBV19	TRBJ1-1	many	TRBD1	TGTGCCAGTAGTAAATTAGGACAGGGAAACACTGAAGCTTTCTTT	CASSKLGQGNTEAFF
TRBV27	TRBJ2-1	few	TRBD2	TGTGCCAGCAGTAAGATGACTAGCGACTACAATGAGCAGTTCTTC	CASSKMTSDYNEQFF
TRBV28	TRBJ2-3	many	TRBD2	TGTGCCACCAAAGAGCGGGGGCTATTGAGGGATACGCAGTATTTT	CATKERGLLRDTQYF
TRBV24-1	TRBJ2-1	few	.	TGTGCCACCAGTGTAAACGGGTACAATGAGCAGTTCTTC	CATSVNGYNEQFF
TRBV20-1	TRBJ2-5	.	.	TGCAGTGCTAGAGATTTTATTGGGACCCAGTACTTC	CSARDFIGTQYF
TRBV9	TRBJ2-7	many	TRBD2	TGTGCCAGCAGCGGACTAGCTCGCGAGCAGTACTTC	CASSGLAREQYF
TRBV4-1	TRBJ2-7	.	.	TGCGCCAGCAGCCAAGGGGTCGAGTACGAGCAGTACTTC	CASSQGVEYEQYF
TRBV29-1	TRBJ2-2	.	TRBD2	TGCAGCGTTGAGGACGGGAGGGCGAACGGGGAGCTGTTTTTT	CSVEDGRANGELFF
TRBV7-2	TRBJ2-3	many	.	TGTGCCAGCAGCTTAGCGAGGACGGTTAGCACAGATACGCAGTATTTT	CASSLARTVSTDTQYF
TRBV20-1	TRBJ1-5	few	.	TGCAATGCTAGCTGGGGAAAGGGCAATCAGCCCCAGCATTTT	CNASWGKGNQPQHF
TRBV24-1	TRBJ2-1	.	TRBD2	TGTGCCACCAGTGATATGCCTGGGGATAGCGGGATAGAGCAGTTCTTC	CATSDMPGDSGIEQFF
TRBV7-9	TRBJ2-1	.	.	TGTGCCAGCAGTCGCGTTGGCGGGATCGACTACAATGAGCAGTTCTTC	CASSRVGGIDYNEQFF
TRBV15	TRBJ2-6	.	TRBD1	TGTGCCACCAGCAGAGGAACTGGAGCAGGGGGCTGGGCCAACGTCCTGACTTTC	CATSRGTGAGGWANVLTF
TRBV30	TRBJ2-2	.	.	TGTGCCTGGAGTACACTAGCCCCCACCGGGGAGCTGTTTTTT	CAWSTLAPTGELFF
TRBV5-1	TRBJ2-1	many	.	TGCGCCAGCAGCGGAACGGCAGCTTCCAATGAGCAGTTCTTC	CASSGTAASNEQFF
TRBV19	TRBJ1-1	many	.	TGTGCCAGTAGTACCGCCGTTTTGAACACTGAAGCTTTCTTT	CASSTAVLNTEAFF
TRBV27	TRBJ2-1	many	.	TGTGCCAGCAGTTATCGGGAGAGGTACAATGAGCAGTTCTTC	CASSYRERYNEQFF
TRBV6-6	TRBJ1-1	many	.	TGTGCCAGCAGTTACTCGAGTGTCCAGTACTCTGAAGCTTTCTTT	CASSYSSVQYSEAFF
TRBV2	TRBJ2-1	many	TRBD1	TGTGCCAGCAGTGCCGACAGGGAAATATACAATGAGCAGTTCTTC	CASSADREIYNEQFF
TRBV12-3/TRBV12-4	TRBJ1-5	.	TRBD1	TGTGCCAGCAGCCGGACAGGGGGCCATCAGCCCCAGCATTTT	CASSRTGGHQPQHF
TRBV7-9	TRBJ2-7	.	TRBD1	TGTGCCAGCAGCTTGGGGGGACAGGGTGATTACGAGCAGTACTTC	CASSLGGQGDYEQYF
TRBV20-1	TRBJ2-7	few	.	TGCAGTGCCCCATCCCCGCAGGCGGGATCCTACGAGCAGTACTTC	CSAPSPQAGSYEQYF
TRBV20-1	TRBJ2-5	.	TRBD2	TGCAGTGCTAGAGATATGCGGGGGCAAGAGACCCAGTACTTC	CSARDMRGQETQYF
TRBV11-3	TRBJ2-1	.	.	TGTGCCAGCAGCCCCCGGGCGGCATACAATGAGCAGTTCTTC	CASSPRAAYNEQFF
TRBV6-5	TRBJ2-2	.	TRBD2	TGTGCCAGCAGTTACGAGACTAGCGGGGCGAACACCGGGGAGCTGTTCTTT	CASSYETSGANTGELFF